This T cell receptor (beta chain) appears in the sequencing data of a study of sequential checkpoint blockade in melanoma. Study background: After both sequences, patients received maintenance nivolumab. Over 20 patients had matched tumor biopsies before treatment and at week 13 after nivolumab or ipilimumab alone. General study findings and limits: Patients with week-13 increases in T-cell fraction and clonality benefited about 30 times more often.

The table came from immunoSEQ multiplex PCR; TCRdb's copy has only in-frame clones and leaves some out. This repertoire shows about 900 clones, roughly a quarter found once; its top ten account for 15% to 20%. This CDR3 region has 15 residues. Treatment meaning: randomized to nivolumab then ipilimumab (arm A) or the reverse (arm B). As concerns this clone: Its antigen is unknown.

The sequence derives from a human donor with melanoma. The chain couples TRBV1 to TRBJ1-3; the table's D call TRBD1 went unverified against the DNA. TRBV1 is shown as a pseudogene. The material was tumor tissue (inferred from file names), obtained from a patient given nivolumab and ipilimumab in sequence. The CDR3 loop reads CASSQGQLSGNTIYF. As DNA, the CDR3 is TGCGCCAGCAGCCAAGGACAGCTCTCTGGAAACACCATATATTTT.